Ten or more counts support the clone carrying this TCR beta chain. Its antigen remains unidentified. This CDR3 comprises 13 residues. V was cut by 6 bases and J by 3 bases, with 10 bases left in between. Germline loops: CDR1 LNHNV, CDR2 YYDKDF (reference sequence). TCRdb re-called the 5' RACE reads with MiXCR, one entry per CDR3 protein. Of a few hundred thousand distinct CDR3 sequences in the sample, under 12% are singletons; the top ten hold approximately 20%. This sample was taken from a study of CD8 T cells in ankylosing spondylitis. Broader study findings: Disease-linked clones bore a CD8+ phenotype, appearing relatively rarely in peripheral blood. It was reported that disease-linked clones were significantly enriched in matched ankylosing spondylitis synovial fluid.

What was sequenced was blood, either unsorted or a sorted T cell fraction (not recorded which). This clonotype originated in a male donor with ankylosing spondylitis or in good health (not recorded which). V is TRBV15 and J is TRBJ2-3; D is unresolved. The CDR3 loop reads CATRTESTDTQYF. CDR3 nucleotide sequence: TGTGCCACCAGAACGGAGAGTACAGATACGCAGTATTTT.